The 15 T cell receptor beta chains listed next were all sequenced from one sample in a study of T cells in Graves' hyperthyroidism and ophthalmopathy. What was amplified from RNA transcripts were TCR beta CDR3 regions. RT-PCR in the first round (using the HTBI primer set) targeted the TCR CDR3. TCRdb passed the multiplex PCR reads through MiXCR, listing each CDR3 protein once. Of hundreds of thousands of distinct CDR3 sequences detected, about 14% appear once; the ten largest clones hold roughly 10%. Material: blood. The receptor set was obtained from a young woman with Graves' hyperthyroidism.

At least ten counts were recorded for this clonotype. The genes are TRBV18 and TRBJ2-6; D ambiguous. CDR3 length: 15 residues. Trimming pared 3 bases from V and 1 base from J, leaving 7 bases between. CDR1 and CDR2 from the germline V gene are KGHSH and LQKENI. CDR3 bases: TGTGCCAGCTCACCTGTGGCTTCTGGGGCCAACGTCCTGACTTTC. It specifies CASSPVASGANVLTF.

This clonotype was seen many times. V usage is TRBV27 and J usage is TRBJ2-7, with D tentatively TRBD2 (6 bases). This CDR3 has 16 amino acids. The germline CDR1 and CDR2 sequences are MNHEY and SMNVEV (reference sequence). Trimming cost V 3 bases and J 3 bases, with 18 bases left between them. In DNA, the CDR3 is TGTGCCAGCAGTTTTTTGGCGGGGTCTTCCAACTACGAGCAGTACTTC. This sequence encodes CASSFLAGSSNYEQYF.

In its sample, this clonotype was seen a few times. The chain carries TRBV5-8 and TRBJ2-3; TRBD2 agrees at 8 bases. Germline CDR1 is SGHTS and CDR2 is YDEGEE. The CDR3 is 18 residues long. The ends lost 2 bases at V and 0 bases at J; junction bases unmatched: 11. As DNA, the CDR3 is TGTGCCAGCAGCTTTGCGGGAGGCCAGACTAGAAGCACAGATACGCAGTATTTT. Translating it yields CASSFAGGQTRSTDTQYF.

This clonotype was recorded many times. The CDR3 sequence is CASSLLTPPEQFF. CDR3 nucleotides: TGTGCCAGCAGCTTACTGACCCCCCCTGAGCAGTTCTTC. This chain links TRBV7-8 with TRBJ2-1; D is ambiguous. V was trimmed by 2 bases and J by 9 bases, leaving 11 bases between them. In germline, CDR1 is SGHVS, CDR2 FQNEAQ. This CDR3 spans 13 amino acids.

With respect to this clonotype: An end of the junction does not agree with germline; a read error may underlie this. The genes are TRBV28 and TRBJ2-1; tentatively, D is TRBD2 (7 bases). CDR3 size: 15 residues. The germline V gene encodes CDR1 MDHEN and CDR2 SYDVKM. The CDR3 reads CASSTWRGTTNEQLF. The CDR3 DNA reads as TGTGCCAGCAGTACCTGGAGGGGGACTACCAATGAGCAGCTCTTC.

This clonotype was recorded at least ten times. V usage is TRBV19 and J usage is TRBJ1-5; 10 bases are a match to TRBD1. CDR1 and CDR2 from the germline V gene are LNHDA and SQIVND (reference sequence). The CDR3 runs 16 residues. J was trimmed by 2 bases and V by 7 bases; bases with no gene match: 8. DNA for the CDR3: TGTGCCAGTAAGGGACAGGGGAGTATGGGCAATCAGCCCCAGCATTTT. Encoded protein: CASKGQGSMGNQPQHF.

The sample holds a few counts of this clonotype. This chain links TRBV24-1 with TRBJ2-7, with D perhaps matching TRBD1 or TRBD2 (5 bases each). The CDR3 contains 13 residues. V lost 0 bases to trimming and J lost 6 bases, with 8 bases between them. Germline V gene data show CDR1 as KGHDR and CDR2 as SFDVKD. The CDR3 loop reads CATSDLGGVEQYF. Written as DNA, the CDR3 is TGTGCCACCAGTGATTTGGGGGGAGTCGAGCAGTACTTC.

This clonotype was detected only a few times. The chain couples TRBV4-1 to TRBJ1-1, with a weak D call TRBD1 (5 bases). Trimming removed 2 bases from V and 6 bases from J, with 16 bases in between. CDR1 MGHRA and CDR2 YSYEKL come from the germline V gene. The CDR3 length is 15 residues. CDR3 sequence reads: CASSQLESGRPEAFF. CDR3 nucleotide sequence: TGCGCCAGCAGCCAACTTGAGTCAGGGAGGCCTGAAGCTTTCTTT.

This clonotype was detected many times. This sequence joins TRBV6-2 or TRBV6-3 and TRBJ2-7; D is tentatively TRBD1 or TRBD2 (6 bases each). This CDR3 has 15 residues. The V and J ends lost 4 bases and 0 bases respectively, with 13 bases between them. CDR1 is MNHEY and CDR2 is SVGEGT in the germline V gene. The CDR3 is CASSSGGGGSYEQYF. The CDR3 region has the DNA TGTGCCAGCAGTTCCGGTGGAGGGGGCTCCTACGAGCAGTACTTC.

This clonotype was seen ten or more times. The V call is TRBV20-1, the J call TRBJ2-2; D possibly matches TRBD1 or TRBD2 (5 bases each). CDR1 and CDR2 from the germline V gene are DFQATT and SNEGSKA (reference sequence). Trimming stripped 3 bases from V and 2 bases from J, with 10 bases between. This CDR3 is 14 amino acids long. The CDR3 region has the DNA TGCAGTGCTAGGACAGACTACAACACCGGGGAGCTGTTTTTT. Amino acids: CSARTDYNTGELFF.

This clonotype has a count of ten or more. This chain joins TRBV2 and TRBJ1-1, with 9 bases fitting TRBD1. This CDR3 is 13 amino acids long. The germline gives CDR1 SNHLY, CDR2 FYNNEI. The J segment lost 6 bases and the V segment lost 6 bases, leaving 5 bases of the junction unmatched. The CDR3 DNA is TGTGCCAGCAGCGCTACAGGGGGCTCTGAAGCTTTCTTT. It specifies CASSATGGSEAFF.

This rearrangement joins TRBV29-1 to TRBJ2-5; weak D call: TRBD1 (5 bases). The CDR3 has 15 residues. Trimming stripped 5 bases from V and 2 bases from J, with 18 bases between. Looked up from germline, CDR1 is SQVTM and CDR2 is ANQGSEA. CDR3 amino acids: CSVPSGKGPQETQYF. CDR3 nucleotide sequence: TGCAGCGTTCCATCAGGGAAGGGTCCTCAAGAGACCCAGTACTTC.

On this clonotype: This sequence may be a read error, since a much larger clone differs from it by one base. The chain couples TRBV15 to TRBJ1-1, with no clear D. Germline V lookup: CDR1 LNHNV, CDR2 YYDKDF (reference sequence). The CDR3 loop spans 14 amino acids. Trimming removed 0 bases from V and 1 base from J, with 6 bases in between. In nucleotides, the CDR3 is TGTGCCACCAGCAGAGATTTGGGGAACACTGAAGCTTTCTTT. Translating it yields CATSRDLGNTEAFF.

This clonotype came up many times. The chain carries TRBV28 and TRBJ2-1, with TRBD1 as a possible D gene (5 bases). The germline CDR1 and CDR2 sequences are MDHEN and SYDVKM. Trimming took off 5 bases at V and 7 bases at J, with 21 bases between the two ends. The CDR3 length is 16 residues. The CDR3 region is CASSPLPQGLGNEQFF. The CDR3 DNA is TGTGCCAGCAGTCCCCTCCCCCAGGGCCTGGGGAATGAGCAGTTCTTC.

This clonotype was seen more than once but under ten times. The chain has TRBV5-1 and TRBJ2-1, with 8 positions matching TRBD2. The CDR3 is 14 residues long. CDR1 SGHRS and CDR2 YFSETQ come from the germline V gene. With 7 bases clipped from V and 7 bases from J, the junction kept 10 bases outside the gene matches. The CDR3 loop reads CASPGSGSPNEQFF. The CDR3 DNA is TGCGCCAGCCCTGGGAGCGGGAGCCCGAATGAGCAGTTCTTC.